A single sample gave rise to the 19 T cell receptor beta chains below, sequenced in a study of CD8+CD57+ T cells in acquired aplastic anemia (dated by TCRdb to 2017 to 2018). The run used an Illumina HiSeq 2000. Genomic DNA was used as template for profiling of TCR beta VDJ combinations and CDR3 sequences. TCRdb trimmed the raw reads at Q25, called clones with MiXCR and kept productive beta chains. Rows matching on CDR3 protein sequence are summarized as one entry with the most common DNA and genes. For this sample there are approximately 170,000 distinct CDR3 sequences; roughly 56% appear just once. 16% of the sample rests with the top ten. The sample taken for sequencing was sorted CD4+, CD8+, or CD8+CD57+ T cells (not recorded which) from PBMCs. Receptors were obtained from a human donor in good health, serving as a control.

The chain links TRBV19 to TRBJ2-7, with 8 bases that match TRBD1. Germline CDR1 and CDR2: LNHDA and SQIVND (reference sequence). After removal of 8 bases from V and 2 bases from J, the junction contained 5 bases not matched to a gene. The CDR3 is 13 amino acids. This CDR3 reads CASSDRETYEQYF. The CDR3 bases are TGTGCCAGTTCGGACAGGGAGACCTACGAGCAGTACTTC.

The chain carries TRBV12-3 or TRBV12-4 and TRBJ1-2; D is unclear. This CDR3 is built from 11 residues. V lost 3 bases to trimming and J lost 9 bases, with 8 bases between them. For the CDR3, the DNA is TGTGCCAGCAGTTTCAGCCAGAGCTACACCTTC. Amino acids: CASSFSQSYTF.

In this sample, this clonotype turned up a few times. Since no conserved phenylalanine or tryptophan closes the CDR3, a read error is the likely cause. The chain couples TRBV25-1 to TRBJ1-6; D gene unclear. CDR1 MGHDK and CDR2 SYGVNS come from the germline V gene. Between the trimmed V and J ends, which lost 3 bases and 7 bases, there was a span of 7 bases. This CDR3 contains 13 residues. DNA for the CDR3: TGTGCCAGCAGTGAGATCGAGAATTCACCCCTCCACTCT. Its protein product is CASSEIENSPLHS.

CDR3 residues: CASRRTGVSYEQYF. DNA for the CDR3: TGTGCCAGCAGACGGACAGGGGTCTCCTACGAGCAGTACTTC. The chain employs TRBV7-8 and TRBJ2-7; 9 positions match TRBD1. Losses at the gene ends were 6 bases for V and 0 bases for J; bases not matched to a gene: 3. Germline lookup yields CDR1 SGHVS and CDR2 FQNEAQ. This CDR3 region has 14 residues.

With regard to this clonotype: An end of the junction differs from the germline gene, which may be a read error. The rearrangement uses TRBV30 and TRBJ2-7; 10 bases agree with TRBD2. Germline CDR1 and CDR2: GTSNPN and SVGIG (reference sequence). CDR3 length equals 15 residues. As DNA, the CDR3 is TGTGCCTGGAGTGTAGTAGCGGGGGGCGTCTACGAGCAGTGCTTC. It translates to CAWSVVAGGVYEQCF. The full variable domain, rest sourced from reference TRBV30 and TRBJ2-7, is SQTIHQWPATLVQPVGSPLSLECTVEGTSNPNLYWYRQAAGRGLQLLFYSVGIGQISSEVPQNLSASRPQDRQFILSSKKLLLSDSGFYLCAWSVVAGGVYEQCFGPGTRLTVT.

This clonotype was found a few times. The chain is built from TRBV7-2 and TRBJ1-1; possibly TRBD1 for D (5 bases). CDR1 and CDR2 from the germline V gene are SGHTA and FQGNSA. This CDR3 is built from 14 residues. The V end was cut by 5 bases, the J end by 3 bases, with 13 bases between. This CDR3 is CASSPRAAHTEAFF. CDR3 DNA sequence: TGTGCCAGCAGCCCCAGGGCAGCTCACACTGAAGCTTTCTTT.

To note about this clonotype: A much bigger clone sits one base away, suggesting this may be a read error. The chain recombines TRBV24-1 with TRBJ1-2; 9 nucleotides match TRBD1. The CDR3 totals 15 residues. The germline V gene has CDR1 KGHDR and CDR2 SFDVKD. CDR3 in DNA: TGTGCCACCAGTTTATCCCCTAGGGGACAGGGTGACGGAAACTTC. Amino acids: CATSLSPRGQGDGNF.

J is TRBJ2-3 and V is TRBV5-4, with 10 bases that match TRBD2. The J segment lost 5 bases and the V segment lost 0 bases, leaving 6 bases of the junction unmatched. Germline V gene lookup returns CDR1 SGHNT and CDR2 YYREEE (reference sequence). The CDR3 is 16 amino acids. The chain's CDR3 is CASSLVPRLAGDTQYF. The CDR3 DNA sequence: TGTGCCAGCAGCTTGGTTCCTCGACTAGCGGGAGATACGCAGTATTTT.

There are many counts of this clonotype. The genes are TRBV7-2 and TRBJ2-5, with 7 bases matching TRBD2. J was trimmed by 5 bases and V by 0 bases; bases with no gene match: 6. CDR1 and CDR2 (germline): SGHTA, FQGNSA. The CDR3 runs 15 residues. The CDR3 reads CASSLAGGGWETQYF. DNA of the CDR3: TGTGCCAGCAGCTTAGCGGGGGGGGGTTGGGAGACCCAGTACTTC.

This clonotype has at least ten counts. The chain carries TRBV4-1 and TRBJ1-4; 12 bases are shared with TRBD1. This CDR3 is 15 amino acids long. Trimming removed 2 bases from V and 7 bases from J; junction bases left unmatched: 2. In germline, CDR1 is MGHRA, CDR2 YSYEKL. The CDR3 reads CASSQRDRGPEKLFF. The CDR3 DNA sequence: TGCGCCAGCAGCCAACGGGACAGGGGGCCTGAAAAACTGTTTTTT.

This clonotype was recorded many times. The chain carries TRBV2 and TRBJ2-7, with 11 bases that match TRBD1. CDR1 and CDR2 from the germline V gene are SNHLY and FYNNEI. CDR3 length equals 16 residues. V lost 8 bases to trimming and J lost 7 bases; unmatched junction nucleotides: 16. The CDR3 bases are TGTGCCAGCCTTCTCAACCCCGGACAGGGGGCGCCGGAGCAGTACTTC. Amino acids: CASLLNPGQGAPEQYF.

The chain joins TRBV20-1 to TRBJ2-7; the match to TRBD2 covers 11 bases. J lost 2 bases, V lost 8 bases, and 8 bases had no gene match. This CDR3 spans 14 amino acids. Germline-derived CDR1 and CDR2 are DFQATT and SNEGSKA (reference sequence). Written as DNA, the CDR3 is TGCAGTTCGACCTTTAGCGGGAGGGCCTACGAGCAGTACTTC. Its translation is CSSTFSGRAYEQYF.

The genes are TRBV7-9 and TRBJ2-7; D is perhaps TRBD1 (6 bases). V lost 1 base, J lost 7 bases, and 14 bases lay in between. Germline V gene data show CDR1 as SEHNR and CDR2 as FQNEAQ (reference sequence). The CDR3 has 14 residues. This chain's CDR3 is CASSLGAGVGEQYF. The CDR3 DNA reads TGTGCCAGCAGCTTAGGTGCAGGGGTGGGGGAGCAGTACTTC.

In this sample, this clonotype turned up many times. V gene TRBV6-2 or TRBV6-3 combines with J gene TRBJ2-6; D remains ambiguous. Germline V CDR1 and CDR2: MNHEY, SVGEGT. V was pared by 9 bases and J by 0 bases, with 9 bases between. This CDR3 is 14 amino acids long. The CDR3 nucleotides read TGTGCCAGTACACGTGACTCTGGGGCCAACGTCCTGACTTTC. Its translation is CASTRDSGANVLTF.

This clonotype has just a few counts. The chain couples TRBV4-2 to TRBJ1-5, with TRBD1 identical over 12 bases. The CDR3 is made up of 16 amino acids. With 0 bases clipped from V and 6 bases from J, the junction kept 3 bases outside the gene matches. CDR1 LGHNA and CDR2 YNFKEQ come from the germline V gene. CDR3 nucleotide sequence: TGTGCCAGCAGCCAAGATGGGACAGGGGGCGGTCAGCCCCAGCATTTT. It is translated as CASSQDGTGGGQPQHF.

Concerning this clonotype itself: This likely comes from a read error, as the CDR3 has no conserved phenylalanine or tryptophan at its end. The DNA is omitted, as the CDR3 cannot be located on it reliably, and the CDR3 follows TCRdb's listing. The chain joins TRBV9 to TRBJ1-1. The CDR3 extends over 10 residues, inclusive of both ends. Germline CDR1 is SGDLS and CDR2 is YYNGEE. This CDR3 reads CASSVVGGFS.

This clonotype was picked up many times. The chain employs TRBV7-9 and TRBJ2-7, with 7 bases identical to TRBD1. Trimming took 5 bases from V and 6 from J; bases not matched to a gene: 4. Germline-derived CDR1 and CDR2 are SEHNR and FQNEAQ (reference sequence). The CDR3 length is 12 residues. CDR3 DNA sequence: TGTGCCAGCAGCCTCAGACAGGGCGAGCAGTACTTC. This gives the protein CASSLRQGEQYF. Full variable domain (missing parts from reference TRBV7-9 and TRBJ2-7): DTGVSQNPRHKITKRGQNVTFRCDPISEHNRLYWYRQTLGQGPEFLTYFQNEAQLEKSRLLSDRFSAERPKGSFSTLEIQRTEQGDSAMYLCASSLRQGEQYFGPGTRLTVT.

This clonotype was observed many times. V usage is TRBV7-8 and J usage is TRBJ2-1; D is tentatively TRBD1 or TRBD2 (6 bases each). The germline CDR1 and CDR2 sequences are SGHVS and FQNEAQ. This CDR3 region has 15 residues. V gave up 5 bases and J gave up 2 bases, with 13 bases separating them. CDR3 amino acids: CASSRGALTYNEQFF. CDR3 DNA sequence: TGTGCCAGCAGCAGGGGGGCCCTTACCTACAATGAGCAGTTCTTC.

This clonotype was found a few times. The rearrangement uses TRBV27 and TRBJ1-4; unclear D gene. Germline CDR1 is MNHEY and CDR2 is SMNVEV (reference sequence). The V end was cut by 2 bases, the J end by 3 bases, with 10 bases between. The CDR3 has 15 amino acids. CDR3 amino acids: CASSLRGVANEKLFF. CDR3 sequence (DNA): TGTGCCAGCAGTTTACGCGGGGTTGCTAATGAAAAACTGTTTTTT.